The clone carrying this TCR beta chain has ten or more counts. Its antigen remains unidentified. TCR beta CDR3 sequences were amplified from RNA transcripts. HTBI primers were used for first-round RT-PCR of the TCR CDR3. TCRdb reanalysed the multiplex PCR reads using MiXCR and keeps one entry per CDR3 protein. The sample holds approximately 430,000 distinct CDR3 sequences; roughly 15% are singletons and the top ten take roughly 13%. Enrolled ophthalmopathy patients presented with a Clinical Activity Score of at least 3, a NOSPECS grade of at least 4, and disease duration under 3 months. Exclusion followed for patients with uncontrolled infection, other autoimmune disease, pregnancy or lactation. Diagnoses rested on clinical symptoms, serum thyroxine and TRAb, thyroid ultrasound and orbital computed tomography. The CDR3 loop spans 11 amino acids. Trimming shortened V by 6 bases and J by 8 bases, and 8 bases separated the two germline ends. CDR1 MNHEY and CDR2 SMNVEV come from the germline V gene (reference sequence).

This sample was included in a study of T cells in Graves' hyperthyroidism and ophthalmopathy. Study conclusions and caveats: Peripheral blood also featured most of the thyroid clonotypes expanded above 0.001.

The sequence was obtained from a man aged 18 to 35 with Graves' ophthalmopathy. The chain links TRBV27 to TRBJ2-1; D may be TRBD2 (6 bases). Sequencing used blood. In DNA form, the CDR3 reads TGTGCCAGCAGACTAGCTGATGAGCAGTTCTTC. Translating it yields CASRLADEQFF.